The TCR beta chain under discussion was sequenced for a study of T cell repertoires in cytomegalovirus infection (dated by TCRdb to the late 2010s). As for the study more broadly: The HLA type of each donor mattered for the analysis, because public TCR beta signatures pointed to carriage of CMV infection along with the matching HLA type.

What the work shows at the level of the full study, not this receptor alone: The ex vivo response was dominated by HLA-C-restricted CMV-specific TCR beta clonotypes, which also provided the single most frequent clonotype in two of eight donors. In both this cohort and an independent cohort of 352 donors, the cumulative frequency of public TCR beta family members distinguished carriers of CMV infection plus the relevant HLA type.

CDR1 and CDR2 are drawn from the germline V gene: SGHVS, FQNEAQ. Between the V and J ends, shortened by 5 bases and 7 bases respectively, the junction contains 12 bases. The CDR3 spans 14 residues, from the cysteine through the phenylalanine. Only the CDR3 region is kept as DNA, spanning 42 bases read in frame from base 1. In its sample, this clonotype was seen many times. Its antigen is not yet known. No much larger clone is present one base from it, and per-base qualities are unavailable. The run used an Illumina HiSeq 1500. The public reads were reprocessed in TCRdb via fastp at Q25 and MiXCR, keeping in-frame beta chains. Rows with a matching CDR3 protein are joined into one entry that keeps the most common DNA and genes. This sample is represented by 200,000 to 300,000 distinct CDR3 sequences; over 8% of them were singletons. Of the sample, approximately 15% falls within the top ten clones.

The source is a human donor in good health (CMV status not recorded). Some clones in this sample may be carry-over from other donors' samples. The chain is encoded by TRBV7-8 joined to TRBJ1-6, and the D gene may be TRBD1, 5 bases matching. The sequencing sample was made of PBMCs. The CDR3 in this case is CASSTDRGNSPLHF. The DNA sequence follows: TGTGCCAGCAGCACAGACAGAGGAAATTCACCCCTCCACTTT.